This T cell receptor (beta chain) is from a study of blood T cell repertoires in COVID-19. Study at large: Some COVID-19 samples were acute and others convalescent; all came from the United States, Italy and Spain. Sample material is recorded as cDNA or gDNA derived from T cells, B-cell-depleted T cells, or PBMCs.

In the study's own analysis: Amplification with reference gene primers provided the estimates of nucleated cell counts. The repertoire was sequenced with immunoSEQ multiplex PCR; TCRdb's copy has only in-frame clones and lacks some. V and J calls and clone size follow that table, whereas D and trimming were derived from the DNA. Among approximately 350,000 clones listed, under 95% were seen once. CDR3 size: 12 residues. With V trimmed by 8 bases and J by 5 bases, 5 bases remained unmatched. The germline V gene encodes CDR1 GTSNPN and CDR2 SVGIG (reference sequence). This TCR was sampled from a woman between 18 and 30 years old who had recovered from COVID-19. The gene calls are TRBV30 and TRBJ2-2; 7 positions agree with TRBD1. Sequencing was done on a sample of peripheral blood. The CDR3 DNA is TGTGCCGGATCGGGACAGACCGGGGAGCTGTTTTTT. It codes for CAGSGQTGELFF.